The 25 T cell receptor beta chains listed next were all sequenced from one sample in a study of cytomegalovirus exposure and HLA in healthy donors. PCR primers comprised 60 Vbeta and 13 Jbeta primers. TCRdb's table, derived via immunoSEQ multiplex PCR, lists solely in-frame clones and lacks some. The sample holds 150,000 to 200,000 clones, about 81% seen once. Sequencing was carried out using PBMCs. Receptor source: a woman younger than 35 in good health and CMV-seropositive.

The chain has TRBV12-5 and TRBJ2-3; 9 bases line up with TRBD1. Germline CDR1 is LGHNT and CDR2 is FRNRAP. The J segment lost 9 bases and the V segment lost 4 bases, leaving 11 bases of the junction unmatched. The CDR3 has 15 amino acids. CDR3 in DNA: TGTGCTAGTGGTTCCCCCCGGGACAGGGAGCAGACGCAGTATTTT. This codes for CASGSPRDREQTQYF.

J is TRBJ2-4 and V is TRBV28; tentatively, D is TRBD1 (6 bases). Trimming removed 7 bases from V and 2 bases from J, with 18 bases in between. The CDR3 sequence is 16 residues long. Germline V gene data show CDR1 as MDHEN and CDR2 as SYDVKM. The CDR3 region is CASIPGVGGTKNIQYF. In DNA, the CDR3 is TGTGCCAGCATTCCAGGGGTTGGAGGAACCAAAAACATTCAGTACTTC.

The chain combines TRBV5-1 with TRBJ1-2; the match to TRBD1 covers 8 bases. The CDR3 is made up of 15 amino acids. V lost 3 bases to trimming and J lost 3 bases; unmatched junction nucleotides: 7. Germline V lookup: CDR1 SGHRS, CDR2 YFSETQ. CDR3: CASSSGTGHYYGYTF. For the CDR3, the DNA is TGCGCCAGCAGCTCCGGGACAGGACATTACTATGGCTACACCTTC. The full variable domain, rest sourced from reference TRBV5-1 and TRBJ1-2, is KAGVTQTPRYLIKTRGQQVTLSCSPISGHRSVSWYQQTPGQGLQFLFEYFSETQRNKGNFPGRFSGRQFSNSRSEMNVSTLELGDSALYLCASSSGTGHYYGYTFGSGTRLTVV.

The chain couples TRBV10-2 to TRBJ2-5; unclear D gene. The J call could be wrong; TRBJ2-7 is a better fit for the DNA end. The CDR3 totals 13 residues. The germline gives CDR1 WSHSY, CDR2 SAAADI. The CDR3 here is CASSDPISYEQYF. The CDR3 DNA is TGCGCCAGCAGTGACCCCATTTCCTACGAGCAGTACTTC.

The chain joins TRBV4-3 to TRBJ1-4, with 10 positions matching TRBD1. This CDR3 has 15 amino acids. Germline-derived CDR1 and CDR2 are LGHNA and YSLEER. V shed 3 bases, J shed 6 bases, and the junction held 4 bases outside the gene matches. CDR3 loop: CASSQGGTGDEKLFF. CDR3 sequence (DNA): TGCGCCAGCAGCCAGGGGGGGACAGGGGATGAAAAACTGTTTTTT.

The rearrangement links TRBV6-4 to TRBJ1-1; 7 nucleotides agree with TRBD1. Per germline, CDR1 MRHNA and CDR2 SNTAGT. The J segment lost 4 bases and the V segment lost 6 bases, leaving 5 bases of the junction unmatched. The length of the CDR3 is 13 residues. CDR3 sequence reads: CASSATGATEAFF. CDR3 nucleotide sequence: TGTGCCAGCAGCGCTACAGGGGCCACTGAAGCTTTCTTT.

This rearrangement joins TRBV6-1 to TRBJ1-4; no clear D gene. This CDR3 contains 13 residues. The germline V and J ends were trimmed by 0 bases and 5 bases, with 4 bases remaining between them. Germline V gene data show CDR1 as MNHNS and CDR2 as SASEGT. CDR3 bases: TGTGCCAGCAGTGAAGCTGCGAATGAAAAACTGTTTTTT. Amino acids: CASSEAANEKLFF.

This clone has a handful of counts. The chain's CDR3 is CASSYGGGRNQPQHF. In DNA form, the CDR3 reads TGTGCCAGCAGTTACGGAGGGGGCAGGAATCAGCCCCAGCATTTT. The rearrangement links TRBV6-6 to TRBJ1-5, with 7 bases lining up with TRBD1. Germline values: CDR1 MNHNY, CDR2 SVGAGI (reference sequence). Germline trimming cut 2 bases from V and 4 bases from J; bases unmatched to any gene: 5. The CDR3 extends over 15 amino acids.

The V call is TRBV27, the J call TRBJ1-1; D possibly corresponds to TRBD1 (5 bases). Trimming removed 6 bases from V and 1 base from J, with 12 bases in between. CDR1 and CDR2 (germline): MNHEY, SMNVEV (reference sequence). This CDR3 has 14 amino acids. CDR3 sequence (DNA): TGTGCCAGCAGCCGAAATGACAGGAACACTGAAGCTTTCTTT. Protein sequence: CASSRNDRNTEAFF.

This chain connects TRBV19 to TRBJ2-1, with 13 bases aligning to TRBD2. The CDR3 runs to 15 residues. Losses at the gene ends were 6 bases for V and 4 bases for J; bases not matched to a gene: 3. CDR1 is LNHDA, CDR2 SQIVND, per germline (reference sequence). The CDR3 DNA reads TGTGCCAGTAGACGGACTAGCGGGAGATACAATGAGCAGTTCTTC. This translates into CASRRTSGRYNEQFF. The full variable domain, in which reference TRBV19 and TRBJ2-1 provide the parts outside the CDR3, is DGGITQSPKYLFRKEGQNVTLSCEQNLNHDAMYWYRQDPGQGLRLIYYSQIVNDFQKGDIAEGYSVSREKKESFPLTVTSAQKNPTAFYLCASRRTSGRYNEQFFGPGTRLTVL.

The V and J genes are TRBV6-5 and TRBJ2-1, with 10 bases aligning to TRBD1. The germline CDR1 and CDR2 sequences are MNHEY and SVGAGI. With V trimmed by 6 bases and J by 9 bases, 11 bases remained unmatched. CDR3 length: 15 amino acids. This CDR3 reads CASRVGTGVVSEQFF. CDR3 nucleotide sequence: TGTGCCAGCAGGGTAGGGACAGGGGTAGTCAGTGAGCAGTTCTTC.

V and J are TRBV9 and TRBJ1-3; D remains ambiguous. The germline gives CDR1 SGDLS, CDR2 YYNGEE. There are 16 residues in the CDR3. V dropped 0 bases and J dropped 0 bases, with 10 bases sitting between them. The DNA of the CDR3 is TGTGCCAGCAGCGTAGGAGGCGCTAACTCTGGAAACACCATATATTTT. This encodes CASSVGGANSGNTIYF.

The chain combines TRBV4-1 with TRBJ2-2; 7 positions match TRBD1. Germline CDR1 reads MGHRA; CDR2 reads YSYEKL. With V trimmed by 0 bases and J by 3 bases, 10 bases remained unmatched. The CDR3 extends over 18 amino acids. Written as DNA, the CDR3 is TGCGCCAGCAGCCAAGATAAAGGGTTCAGGGGGTACACCGGGGAGCTGTTTTTT. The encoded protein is CASSQDKGFRGYTGELFF.

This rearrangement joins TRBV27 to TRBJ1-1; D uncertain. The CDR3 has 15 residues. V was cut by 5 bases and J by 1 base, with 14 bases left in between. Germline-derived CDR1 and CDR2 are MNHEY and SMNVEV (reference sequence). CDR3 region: CASSPLRQSNTEAFF. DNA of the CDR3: TGTGCCAGCAGTCCCCTCCGCCAGTCGAACACTGAAGCTTTCTTT.

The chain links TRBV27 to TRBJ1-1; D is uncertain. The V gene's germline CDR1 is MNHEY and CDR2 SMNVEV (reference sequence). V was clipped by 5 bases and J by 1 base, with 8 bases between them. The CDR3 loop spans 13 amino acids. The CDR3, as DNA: TGTGCCAGCAGTCCGAACAGGAACACTGAAGCTTTCTTT. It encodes CASSPNRNTEAFF.

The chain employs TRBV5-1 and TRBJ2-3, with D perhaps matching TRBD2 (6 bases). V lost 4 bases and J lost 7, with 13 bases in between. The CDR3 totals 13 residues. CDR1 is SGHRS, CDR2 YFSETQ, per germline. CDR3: CASSNIAANTQYF. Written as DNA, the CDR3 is TGCGCCAGCAGCAATATAGCGGCTAATACGCAGTATTTT.

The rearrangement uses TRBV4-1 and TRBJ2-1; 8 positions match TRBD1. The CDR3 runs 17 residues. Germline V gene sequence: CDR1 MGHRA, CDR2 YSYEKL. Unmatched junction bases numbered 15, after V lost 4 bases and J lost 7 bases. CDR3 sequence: CASSRYGQGGEVNEQFF. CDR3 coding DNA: TGCGCCAGCAGCCGATACGGACAGGGAGGAGAAGTAAATGAGCAGTTCTTC.

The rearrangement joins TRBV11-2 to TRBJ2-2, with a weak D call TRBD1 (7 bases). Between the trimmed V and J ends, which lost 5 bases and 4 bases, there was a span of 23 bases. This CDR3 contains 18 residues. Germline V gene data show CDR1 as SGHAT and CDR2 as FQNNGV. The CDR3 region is CASSGMDRRGTGTGELFF. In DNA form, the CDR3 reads TGTGCCAGCAGCGGGATGGACAGGAGGGGAACGGGCACCGGGGAGCTGTTTTTT.

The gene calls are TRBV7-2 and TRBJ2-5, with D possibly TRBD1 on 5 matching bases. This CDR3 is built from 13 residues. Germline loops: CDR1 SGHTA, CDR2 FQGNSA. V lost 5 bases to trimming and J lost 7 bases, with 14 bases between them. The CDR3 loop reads CASSRTLRGTQYF. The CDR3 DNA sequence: TGTGCCAGCAGCCGGACCCTAAGGGGGACCCAGTACTTC.

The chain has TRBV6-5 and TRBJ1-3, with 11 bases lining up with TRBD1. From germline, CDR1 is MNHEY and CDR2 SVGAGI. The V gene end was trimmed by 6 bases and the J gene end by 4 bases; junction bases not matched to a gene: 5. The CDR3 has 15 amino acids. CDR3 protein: CASSSGQGAGNTIYF. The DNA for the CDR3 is TGTGCCAGCAGCAGTGGACAGGGGGCCGGAAACACCATATATTTT.

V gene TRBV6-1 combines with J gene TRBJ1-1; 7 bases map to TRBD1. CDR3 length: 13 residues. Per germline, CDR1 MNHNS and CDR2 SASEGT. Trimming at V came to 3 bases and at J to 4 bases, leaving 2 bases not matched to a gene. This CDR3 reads CASSDYRGTEAFF. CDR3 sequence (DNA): TGTGCCAGCAGTGATTACAGGGGCACTGAAGCTTTCTTT.

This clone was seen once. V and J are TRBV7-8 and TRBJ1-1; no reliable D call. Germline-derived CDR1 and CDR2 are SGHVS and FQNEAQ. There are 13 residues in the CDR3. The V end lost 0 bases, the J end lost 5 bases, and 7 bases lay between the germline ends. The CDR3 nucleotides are TGTGCCAGCAGCTTAGCGTCCTCTACTGAAGCTTTCTTT. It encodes CASSLASSTEAFF.

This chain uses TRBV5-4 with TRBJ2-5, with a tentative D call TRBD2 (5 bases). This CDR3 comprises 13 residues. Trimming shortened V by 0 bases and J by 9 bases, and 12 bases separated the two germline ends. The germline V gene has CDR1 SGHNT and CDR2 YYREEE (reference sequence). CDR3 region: CASSLEGSGSQYF. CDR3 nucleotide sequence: TGTGCCAGCAGCTTGGAAGGTTCGGGGTCCCAGTACTTC.

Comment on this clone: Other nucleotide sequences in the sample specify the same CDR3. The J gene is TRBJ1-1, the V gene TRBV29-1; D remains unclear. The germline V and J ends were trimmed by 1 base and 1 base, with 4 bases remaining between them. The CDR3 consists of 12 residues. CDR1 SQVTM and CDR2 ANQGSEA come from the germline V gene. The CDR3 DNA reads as TGCAGCGTTGAAGGACAGAACACTGAAGCTTTCTTT. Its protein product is CSVEGQNTEAFF.

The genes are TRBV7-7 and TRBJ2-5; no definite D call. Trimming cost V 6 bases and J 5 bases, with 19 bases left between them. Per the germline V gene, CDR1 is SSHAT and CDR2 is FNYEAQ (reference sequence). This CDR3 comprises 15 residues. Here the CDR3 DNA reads TGTGCCAGCAGTCACTCAGCAGGCCCTATGGAGACCCAGTACTTC. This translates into CASSHSAGPMETQYF. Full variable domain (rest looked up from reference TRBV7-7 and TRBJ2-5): GAGVSQSPRYKVTKRGQDVTLRCDPISSHATLYWYQQALGQGPEFLTYFNYEAQPDKSGLPSDRFSAERPEGSISTLTIQRTEQRDSAMYRCASSHSAGPMETQYFGPGTRLLVL.